These 20 T cell receptor beta chains came from one sample sequenced in a study of radiotherapy plus CTLA-4 blockade in lung cancer. Assay used: immunoSEQ multiplex PCR; TCRdb lists only in-frame clones, some missing. The data hold tens of thousands of clones, with just under 80% observed a single time. The specimen comprised peripheral blood, sampled from a patient treated with radiotherapy plus ipilimumab. Every receptor here comes from a human donor with non-small cell lung cancer that progressed on radiotherapy plus ipilimumab.

This chain connects TRBV19 to TRBJ2-7; D is possibly TRBD1 (6 bases). The V end was cut by 4 bases, the J end by 0 bases, with 10 bases between. Looked up from germline, CDR1 is LNHDA and CDR2 is SQIVND (reference sequence). The CDR3 contains 14 residues. The CDR3 DNA sequence: TGTGCCAGTAGTACCCACAGGGACTCCTACGAGCAGTACTTC. It encodes CASSTHRDSYEQYF.

For the CDR3, the DNA is TGTGCCAGTAGTATATGGGGGACAGCGGGTTTAGATACGCAGTATTTT. It yields the protein CASSIWGTAGLDTQYF. The rearrangement joins TRBV19 to TRBJ2-3; a possible D gene is TRBD1 (7 bases). This CDR3 spans 16 amino acids. The V gene lost 2 bases and the J gene lost 5 bases, with 17 bases spanning the gap. The V gene's germline CDR1 is LNHDA and CDR2 SQIVND (reference sequence).

In DNA form, the CDR3 reads TGTGCCAGCAGCCCGACTAGCGGGGGACCTAACACCGGGGAGCTGTTTTTT. It specifies CASSPTSGGPNTGELFF. The rearrangement uses TRBV11-2 and TRBJ2-2; 12 bases are shared with TRBD2. V was pared by 5 bases and J by 2 bases, with 6 bases of the junction left unmatched. This CDR3 spans 17 amino acids. Germline CDR1 SGHAT, CDR2 FQNNGV.

The chain links TRBV7-9 to TRBJ2-3; TRBD2 matches at 9 bases. CDR1 SEHNR and CDR2 FQNEAQ come from the germline V gene (reference sequence). The CDR3 is 17 residues long. Unmatched junction bases numbered 6, after V lost 0 bases and J lost 2 bases. This CDR3 is CASSLAPSGAITDTQYF. The CDR3 DNA reads TGTGCCAGCAGCTTAGCCCCTAGCGGGGCGATCACAGATACGCAGTATTTT. Looking up the rest from reference TRBV7-9 and TRBJ2-3 gives the full variable domain: DTGVSQNPRHKITKRGQNVTFRCDPISEHNRLYWYRQTLGQGPEFLTYFQNEAQLEKSRLLSDRFSAERPKGSFSTLEIQRTEQGDSAMYLCASSLAPSGAITDTQYFGPGTRLTVL.

V is TRBV9 and J is TRBJ1-2, with TRBD1 matching over 8 bases. This CDR3 has 19 amino acids. Unmatched junction bases numbered 20, after V lost 1 base and J lost 6 bases. CDR1 is SGDLS and CDR2 is YYNGEE in the germline V gene. DNA of the CDR3: TGTGCCAGCAGCGTATCCCGATCACTGACAGGGGAGGTCCGCGATGGCTACACCTTC. It translates to CASSVSRSLTGEVRDGYTF.

The chain employs TRBV29-1 and TRBJ2-1; tentatively, D is TRBD1 (6 bases). In germline, CDR1 is SQVTM, CDR2 ANQGSEA. The V end was cut by 1 base, the J end by 7 bases, with 20 bases between. The CDR3 sequence is 16 residues long. The CDR3 reads CSVEGSRQVGGNEQFF. The DNA of the CDR3 is TGCAGCGTTGAAGGGTCGAGACAGGTGGGCGGTAATGAGCAGTTCTTC.

The chain recombines TRBV4-1 with TRBJ1-4; no clear D. V was shortened by 1 base and J by 7 bases, with 10 bases between the two germline ends. Germline V gene lookup returns CDR1 MGHRA and CDR2 YSYEKL. There are 14 residues in the CDR3. CDR3 sequence reads: CASSQVPGSEKLFF. The CDR3 nucleotides are TGCGCCAGCAGCCAAGTTCCGGGGAGTGAAAAACTGTTTTTT.

V is TRBV10-3 and J is TRBJ2-7; 8 nucleotides match TRBD1. Germline V gene lookup returns CDR1 ENHRY and CDR2 SYGVKD. With 3 bases clipped from V and 4 bases from J, the junction kept 8 bases outside the gene matches. This CDR3 is built from 15 residues. The CDR3 protein is CAISDSPDRGYEQYF. CDR3 coding DNA: TGTGCCATCAGTGACTCTCCTGACAGGGGTTACGAGCAGTACTTC.

This clone was seen just once. This chain uses TRBV7-2 with TRBJ1-3, with 8 nucleotides matching TRBD1. The germline V gene has CDR1 SGHTA and CDR2 FQGNSA. The V segment lost 3 bases and the J segment 0 bases; nucleotides outside the gene matches: 4. The CDR3 contains 16 residues. CDR3 sequence reads: CASSLTGELSGNTIYF. For the CDR3, the DNA is TGTGCCAGCAGCTTGACAGGGGAGCTCTCTGGAAACACCATATATTTT.

V usage is TRBV10-1 and J usage is TRBJ1-3, with D uncertain. Trimming cost V 8 bases and J 2 bases, with 16 bases left between them. Germline V CDR1 and CDR2: WNHNN, SYGVQD (reference sequence). The CDR3 contains 15 residues. CDR3 nucleotide sequence: TGCGCCAGCGCCTCCCGAGTCGGAGCTGGAAACACCATATATTTT. It yields the protein CASASRVGAGNTIYF.

This chain connects TRBV18 to TRBJ1-1; D remains ambiguous. Germline V gives CDR1 KGHSH, CDR2 LQKENI. CDR3 length: 15 residues. The V end was cut by 4 bases, the J end by 1 base, with 13 bases between. The CDR3: CASSLRKGGNTEAFF. DNA of the CDR3: TGTGCCAGCTCACTCCGGAAAGGAGGGAACACTGAAGCTTTCTTT.

The V and J genes are TRBV10-3 and TRBJ2-6; no firm D call. The CDR3 runs 15 residues. CDR1 is ENHRY, CDR2 SYGVKD, per germline. V gave up 2 bases and J gave up 0 bases, with 5 bases separating them. DNA of the CDR3: TGTGCCATCAGTGAGGCCGGCTCTGGGGCCAACGTCCTGACTTTC. Its translation is CAISEAGSGANVLTF.

The rearrangement joins TRBV6-5 to TRBJ1-2; TRBD1 is a possible D gene (6 bases). The CDR3 runs 13 residues. Germline CDR1 MNHEY, CDR2 SVGAGI. Trimming shortened V by 2 bases and J by 7 bases, and 11 bases separated the two germline ends. The CDR3 protein is CASSYKQGSGYTF. DNA of the CDR3: TGTGCCAGCAGTTACAAACAGGGCTCTGGCTACACCTTC.

This clone was seen more than once but under ten times. The gene calls are TRBV5-8 and TRBJ1-2; D ambiguous. Trimming removed 1 base at V and 8 bases at J, with 12 bases between. CDR3 size: 13 residues. Germline CDR1 is SGHTS and CDR2 is YDEGEE. The CDR3 DNA follows: TGTGCCAGCAGCTTGTTCGGGAGAGACGGCTACACCTTC. Its translation: CASSLFGRDGYTF.

The chain couples TRBV18 to TRBJ2-1; 12 positions agree with TRBD2. Per germline, CDR1 KGHSH and CDR2 LQKENI. With V trimmed by 5 bases and J by 5 bases, 7 bases remained unmatched. This CDR3 has 16 amino acids. Written as DNA, the CDR3 is TGTGCCAGCTCATTAAAACTAGCGGGGGGACACAATGAGCAGTTCTTC. It codes for CASSLKLAGGHNEQFF.

J is TRBJ1-1 and V is TRBV13; 8 positions match TRBD1. The CDR3 extends over 15 amino acids. J lost 6 bases, V lost 4 bases, and 10 bases had no gene match. Germline loops: CDR1 PRHDT, CDR2 FYEKMQ (reference sequence). CDR3 sequence reads: CASSSTTGEFPEAFF. The CDR3 DNA is TGTGCCAGCAGCTCTACGACAGGGGAATTTCCTGAAGCTTTCTTT.

V and J are TRBV6-1 and TRBJ2-1, with TRBD2 matching 7 bases. Looked up from germline, CDR1 is MNHNS and CDR2 is SASEGT. The CDR3 has 15 amino acids. V was clipped by 1 base and J by 0 bases; unmatched bases: 0. This chain's CDR3 is CASSEGGGSYNEQFF. CDR3 coding DNA: TGTGCCAGCAGTGAAGGGGGGGGCTCCTACAATGAGCAGTTCTTC.

The rearrangement uses TRBV7-2 and TRBJ1-1; TRBD1 is a possible D gene (5 bases). CDR3 length: 13 amino acids. V lost 5 bases to trimming and J lost 4 bases, with 11 bases between them. CDR1 SGHTA and CDR2 FQGNSA come from the germline V gene. CDR3 sequence (DNA): TGTGCCAGCAGCCCCCAGGGAGGCACTGAAGCTTTCTTT. This encodes CASSPQGGTEAFF.

This clone was observed a handful of times. This chain connects TRBV27 to TRBJ1-5, with no clear D. CDR3 size: 13 residues. The germline V gene has CDR1 MNHEY and CDR2 SMNVEV (reference sequence). Trimming stripped 6 bases from V and 4 bases from J, with 10 bases between. CDR3 nucleotide sequence: TGTGCCAGCAGCCCCACGGGGAATCAGCCCCAGCATTTT. Protein: CASSPTGNQPQHF.

The rearrangement joins TRBV6-1 to TRBJ1-2, with 7 bases fitting TRBD1. The V segment lost 4 bases and the J segment 8 bases; nucleotides outside the gene matches: 7. CDR3 length: 13 residues. Germline V gene sequence: CDR1 MNHNS, CDR2 SASEGT. CDR3 coding DNA: TGTGCCAGCAGTGGGTGGACAGGCGGCGGCTACACCTTC. Translated, it gives CASSGWTGGGYTF.